Below are 29 T cell receptor beta chains sequenced from a single sample in a study of T cell clonality in common variable immunodeficiency. TCRdb's table, derived via immunoSEQ multiplex PCR, lists solely in-frame clones and lacks some. Reported are about 35,000 clones, none seen only once; the ten largest carry approximately 2.6%. Sequenced material: peripheral blood mononuclear cells. Receptors were obtained from a person aged 18-70 years in good health.

This clone occurred many times. The read gets to within 3 residues of the CDR3 end, and the germline J gene fills in the rest. This chain joins TRBV12-3 or TRBV12-4 and TRBJ2-2; 9 nucleotides match TRBD1. The CDR3 extends over 14 amino acids. V was pared by 7 bases and J by 8 bases, with 8 bases of the junction left unmatched. The CDR3 loop is CASTNRGPGGELFF. The CDR3 bases that were read are TGTGCCAGCACTAACAGGGGGCCCGGTGGGGAG.

The covered CDR3 bases are TGCAGTGCTAGTCCTAGCGGGAGCTTGGAGACC. Translation gives CSASPSGSLET. The entire CDR3 protein reads CSASPSGSLETQYF. The chain is built from TRBV20-1 and TRBJ2-5; 10 bases match TRBD2. The read ends 3 residues early relative to the CDR3; the germline J gene fills the gap. V shed 3 bases and J 5 bases; nucleotides not matched to a gene: 6. The CDR3 totals 14 residues. CDR1 is DFQATT and CDR2 is SNEGSKA in the germline V gene (reference sequence).

This clone has just a few counts. Sequencing ends 3 residues short of the CDR3 end; the germline J gene provides the rest. This sequence joins TRBV19 and TRBJ1-2; 10 bases map to TRBD1. Germline V CDR1 and CDR2: LNHDA, SQIVND (reference sequence). CDR3 size: 17 residues. CDR3 amino acids: CASSILPRQGAIHDYTF. CDR3 DNA (partial): TGTGCCAGTAGTATTCTCCCGAGACAGGGGGCGATTCACGAC.

The table lists this clone with many counts. The read ends 3 residues shy of where the CDR3 ends; the end is completed using the germline J gene. The chain employs TRBV29-1 and TRBJ2-3; 13 bases match TRBD2. Germline V CDR1 and CDR2: SQVTM, ANQGSEA. The CDR3 runs 15 residues. The sequenced CDR3 bases are TGCAGCGTCACCGGGACTAGCGGGATCGGAGAGACG. Its protein product is CSVTGTSGIGET. The whole CDR3 sequence is CSVTGTSGIGETQYF.

Only a few counts were recorded for this clone. Other nucleotide sequences in the sample specify the same CDR3. Here the CDR3 reads CASTTLPTGRQPQHF. The CDR3 DNA, read in part, is TGTGCCAGTACCACCCTTCCGACGGGGAGGCAGCCC. The chain combines TRBV19 with TRBJ1-5, with D hard to call. The read terminates 3 residues ahead of where the CDR3 ends, so the germline J gene completes it. In germline, CDR1 is LNHDA, CDR2 SQIVND (reference sequence). The CDR3 has 15 amino acids. The V end was cut by 7 bases, the J end by 7 bases, with 20 bases between.

This clone has a count of ten or more. The CDR3 end is not reached by the read, which stops 3 residues before it; the germline J gene fills it in. The chain joins TRBV10-3 to TRBJ1-1, with TRBD1 matching 7 bases. Germline V gives CDR1 ENHRY, CDR2 SYGVKD. The junction had 2 bases not matched to a gene; V was cut back by 7 bases and J by 0 bases. This CDR3 contains 13 residues. The part of the CDR3 DNA that was read is TGTGCCATCATGGGACAGATGAACACTGAA. Its translation is CAIMGQMNTE. The CDR3 in full is CAIMGQMNTEAFF.

This clone has at least ten counts. The CDR3 is cut off 3 residues early in the read; its end comes from the germline J gene. The gene calls are TRBV5-1 and TRBJ1-2; D is possibly TRBD1 (6 bases). This CDR3 region has 14 residues. Germline CDR1 SGHRS, CDR2 YFSETQ. Partial CDR3 DNA: TGCGCCAGCAGCTTGGAACAGGGTTCGCTCGGC. This translates into CASSLEQGSLG. The CDR3 as a whole reads CASSLEQGSLGYTF. Variable domain in full (rest from reference TRBV5-1 and TRBJ1-2): KAGVTQTPRYLIKTRGQQVTLSCSPISGHRSVSWYQQTPGQGLQFLFEYFSETQRNKGNFPGRFSGRQFSNSRSEMNVSTLELGDSALYLCASSLEQGSLGYTFGSGTRLTVV.

About this clone: Read sequence stops 3 residues before the CDR3 end, and the germline J gene provides the missing end. Within the sample, other DNA sequences also encode this same CDR3. The chain couples TRBV19 to TRBJ1-1; D gene ambiguous. CDR1 is LNHDA, CDR2 SQIVND, per germline (reference sequence). V was pared by 5 bases and J by 0 bases, with 7 bases between. The CDR3 is 13 residues long. CDR3 DNA, as far as it was read: TGTGCCAGTAGTGGGCAGTTGAACACTGAA. Translation gives CASSGQLNTE. The entire CDR3 is CASSGQLNTEAFF.

This clone was observed many times. The CDR3 goes on 3 residues after the read ends, and that part is filled in from the germline J gene. This chain connects TRBV28 to TRBJ2-1, with 10 bases lining up with TRBD2. The germline CDR1 and CDR2 sequences are MDHEN and SYDVKM. The junction had 8 bases not matched to a gene; V was cut back by 9 bases and J by 3 bases. This CDR3 region has 15 residues. CDR3 sequence: CASKTSGTGYNEQFF. The CDR3 DNA, read in part, is TGTGCCAGTAAAACTAGCGGGACGGGCTACAATGAG.

The sequenced CDR3 bases are TGTGCCAGTAGGGGCACAGGGGAGGGCTATGGC. Protein sequence: CASRGTGEGYG. The entire CDR3 reads CASRGTGEGYGYTF. J is TRBJ1-2 and V is TRBV19; 7 nucleotides match TRBD1. From the germline J gene comes the end of the CDR3, since the read stops 3 residues before it. The germline V gene encodes CDR1 LNHDA and CDR2 SQIVND (reference sequence). This CDR3 has 14 residues. V dropped 6 bases and J dropped 4; count of bases not matched to a gene: 8.

Note on this clone: The CDR3 goes on 3 residues after the read ends, and that part is filled in from the germline J gene. The genes are TRBV11-2 and TRBJ2-1; 7 bases line up with TRBD2. V lost 0 bases, J lost 8 bases, and 7 bases stayed unmatched. Germline CDR1 and CDR2: SGHAT and FQNNGV. The CDR3 length is 15 residues. The CDR3 spells CASSLETAGWDEQFF. CDR3 DNA, as far as it was read: TGTGCCAGCAGCTTAGAGACAGCGGGATGGGATGAG.

A remark on this clone: The read gets to within 3 residues of the CDR3 end, and the germline J gene fills in the rest. This rearrangement joins TRBV5-1 to TRBJ2-1; weak D call: TRBD2 (7 bases). The length of the CDR3 is 14 residues. The germline V gene encodes CDR1 SGHRS and CDR2 YFSETQ. V lost 4 bases to trimming and J lost 6 bases, with 14 bases between them. The CDR3 DNA, read in part, is TGCGCCAGCAGCGGGGGGGCCGAGGGCAATGAG. As protein: CASSGGAEGNE. The whole CDR3 protein is CASSGGAEGNEQFF.

This clone was seen repeatedly, ten times or more. The CDR3 end falls 3 residues outside the read, so it is completed with the germline J gene. The rearrangement joins TRBV20-1 to TRBJ2-4; possible D gene TRBD2, 5 bases. Germline V gene sequence: CDR1 DFQATT, CDR2 SNEGSKA (reference sequence). The CDR3 totals 14 residues. The ends were cut back, 6 bases at V and 4 bases at J, with 16 bases in the middle. The CDR3 DNA, read in part, is TGCAGTGCCACCACCACGGGGTTTAAAAACATT. Translated: CSATTTGFKNI. The entire CDR3 reads CSATTTGFKNIQYF.

The CDR3 sequence: CASSSGLAGGLFYNEQFF. CDR3 DNA (partial): TGCGCCAGCAGCTCCGGACTAGCGGGAGGGTTGTTCTACAATGAG. The chain carries TRBV5-1 and TRBJ2-1; 15 bases match TRBD2. Sequencing ends 3 residues short of the CDR3 end; the germline J gene provides the rest. The junction had 7 bases not matched to a gene; V was cut back by 3 bases and J by 3 bases. This CDR3 contains 18 residues. Germline V lookup: CDR1 SGHRS, CDR2 YFSETQ.

The sample holds many counts of this clone. The missing CDR3 end, 3 residues past where the read stops, is filled in from the germline J gene. The chain uses TRBV5-8 and TRBJ2-1; 8 bases fit TRBD1. Germline assignment: CDR1 SGHTS and CDR2 YDEGEE. V dropped 1 base and J dropped 9; count of bases not matched to a gene: 6. The CDR3 is 14 amino acids. The sequenced part of the CDR3 DNA is TGTGCCAGCAGCTTGAGACAGGGGTTTAGTGAG. It translates to CASSLRQGFSE. The whole CDR3 reads CASSLRQGFSEQFF.

For this clone: From the germline J gene comes the end of the CDR3, since the read stops 3 residues before it. The chain is built from TRBV2 and TRBJ2-7; D not certain. Per germline, CDR1 SNHLY and CDR2 FYNNEI. This CDR3 is built from 15 residues. V shed 6 bases and J shed 5 bases, with 20 bases lying between them. Partial CDR3 DNA: TGTGCCAGCAGGGAAAGAAGGGTCTCCTACAACGAG. Protein product: CASRERRVSYNE. The CDR3 reads in full as CASRERRVSYNEQYF. Supplemented by reference TRBV2 and TRBJ2-7, the full variable domain reads EPEVTQTPSHQVTQMGQEVILRCVPISNHLYFYWYRQILGQKVEFLVSFYNNEISEKSEIFDDQFSVERPDGSNFTLKIRSTKLEDSAMYFCASRERRVSYNEQYFGPGTRLTVT.

This clone was found many times. The read terminates 3 residues before the CDR3 end, so the remaining end is supplied by the germline J gene. Additional DNA sequences in this sample encode the identical CDR3. The chain uses TRBV20-1 and TRBJ2-7, with D possibly being TRBD1 (5 bases). V dropped 5 bases and J dropped 4 bases, with 12 bases sitting between them. CDR3 size: 12 residues. Germline V lookup: CDR1 DFQATT, CDR2 SNEGSKA (reference sequence). The DNA read from the CDR3 is TGCAGTGCTCCAGGGTTAGGGTACGAG. Translated, it gives CSAPGLGYE. The full CDR3 protein is CSAPGLGYEQYF.

This clone has at least ten counts. Read sequence stops 3 residues before the CDR3 end, and the germline J gene provides the missing end. The V and J genes are TRBV5-1 and TRBJ1-5; a weak D match, TRBD1 (6 bases). The CDR3 loop spans 15 amino acids. The germline V gene has CDR1 SGHRS and CDR2 YFSETQ. V shed 4 bases and J shed 1 base, with 12 bases lying between them. CDR3 amino acids: CASSPTGTSNQPQHF. The DNA read from the CDR3 is TGCGCCAGCAGCCCAACAGGGACCAGCAATCAGCCC.

This clone was seen many times. Read sequence stops 3 residues before the CDR3 end, and the germline J gene provides the missing end. The V call is TRBV19, the J call TRBJ2-7; 8 bases are a match to TRBD1. Germline values: CDR1 LNHDA, CDR2 SQIVND (reference sequence). Trimming took 5 bases from V and 0 from J; bases not matched to a gene: 6. The CDR3 length is 15 residues. The CDR3 here is CASSPDRGNSYEQYF. The DNA read from the CDR3 is TGTGCCAGTAGTCCCGACAGGGGCAACTCCTACGAG.

This clone has a count of ten or more. The read stops 3 residues short of the end of the CDR3; the missing end is completed from the germline J gene. This rearrangement joins TRBV19 to TRBJ2-3; 8 nucleotides line up with TRBD2. After removal of 4 bases from V and 0 bases from J, the junction contained 6 bases not matched to a gene. In germline, CDR1 is LNHDA, CDR2 SQIVND (reference sequence). This CDR3 has 16 residues. Partial CDR3 DNA: TGTGCCAGTAGTAAAAGGAGCGGGAGTAGCACAGATACG. The encoded protein is CASSKRSGSSTDT. The whole CDR3 reads CASSKRSGSSTDTQYF.

Remarks on this clone: Read data end 3 residues before the CDR3 end; the end is taken from the germline J gene. The chain carries TRBV19 and TRBJ1-2; perhaps TRBD1 as D (6 bases). The CDR3 spans 15 residues. The V gene's germline CDR1 is LNHDA and CDR2 SQIVND (reference sequence). Incomplete CDR3 DNA: TGTGCCAGTAGTATTCAGGGTGGGGGCTACAATGAC. Protein sequence: CASSIQGGGYND. The CDR3, in full, reads CASSIQGGGYNDYTF.

This clone was detected ten times or more. Read data end 3 residues before the CDR3 end; the end is taken from the germline J gene. This chain joins TRBV28 and TRBJ1-1; D unclear. CDR1 MDHEN and CDR2 SYDVKM come from the germline V gene. The CDR3 contains 12 residues. CDR3 DNA (partial): TGTGCCAGCAGTTCCTCTTGGAGGGTA. It codes for CASSSSWRV. The CDR3, in full, reads CASSSSWRVAFF.

The sample holds many counts of this clone. The CDR3 end lies 3 residues beyond the end of the read and is filled in from the germline J gene. The chain employs TRBV10-3 and TRBJ2-5, with D tentatively TRBD1 (5 bases). The CDR3 sequence is 14 residues long. The V end lost 3 bases, the J end lost 1 base, and 9 bases lay between the germline ends. The germline gives CDR1 ENHRY, CDR2 SYGVKD. The CDR3: CAISDGQGQETQYF. CDR3 DNA (partial): TGTGCCATCAGTGATGGGCAGGGCCAAGAGACC.

This clone was counted ten times or more. The read falls 3 residues short of the CDR3 end, and the missing part is taken from the germline J gene. This rearrangement joins TRBV7-9 to TRBJ1-2; 9 bases are shared with TRBD1. This CDR3 contains 14 residues. CDR1 is SEHNR and CDR2 is FQNEAQ in the germline V gene (reference sequence). The CDR3 bases that were read are TGTGCCAGCAGCTCTTCCCGGGACAGGGACGGC. This encodes CASSSSRDRDG. In full, the CDR3 is CASSSSRDRDGYTF. The full variable domain, in which reference TRBV7-9 and TRBJ1-2 provide the parts outside the CDR3, is DTGVSQNPRHKITKRGQNVTFRCDPISEHNRLYWYRQTLGQGPEFLTYFQNEAQLEKSRLLSDRFSAERPKGSFSTLEIQRTEQGDSAMYLCASSSSRDRDGYTFGSGTRLTVV.

This clone was counted ten times or more. The read ends 3 residues shy of where the CDR3 ends; the end is completed using the germline J gene. The rearrangement joins TRBV7-2 to TRBJ2-5; a possible D gene is TRBD2 (5 bases). There are 13 residues in the CDR3. Germline V gene data show CDR1 as SGHTA and CDR2 as FQGNSA. The V end lost 5 bases, the J end lost 7 bases, and 14 bases lay between the germline ends. The CDR3 sequence: CASSPPGRGTQYF. Partial CDR3 DNA: TGTGCCAGCAGCCCCCCGGGTCGGGGGACC.

Many counts were recorded for this clone. The read stops 3 residues short of the end of the CDR3; the missing end is completed from the germline J gene. The chain carries TRBV18 and TRBJ1-3; 8 nucleotides align to TRBD1. CDR1 KGHSH and CDR2 LQKENI come from the germline V gene. The CDR3 extends over 19 amino acids. The J segment lost 3 bases and the V segment lost 1 base, leaving 14 bases of the junction unmatched. Incomplete CDR3 DNA: TGTGCCAGCTCACCACGGTTCCAGGGGGCTCTCCCGGGTGGAAACACC. Its protein product is CASSPRFQGALPGGNT. The whole CDR3 sequence reads CASSPRFQGALPGGNTIYF.

This clone showed up many times. The read terminates 3 residues before the CDR3 end, so the remaining end is supplied by the germline J gene. This chain joins TRBV20-1 and TRBJ2-2, with D perhaps matching TRBD2 (5 bases). V lost 3 bases and J 6 bases, leaving 14 bases between the germline ends. This CDR3 has 14 residues. The germline V gene has CDR1 DFQATT and CDR2 SNEGSKA (reference sequence). Partial CDR3 DNA: TGCAGTGCTAGTCATCGGGGTAACGCCGGGGAG. It encodes CSASHRGNAGE. The complete CDR3 sequence is CSASHRGNAGELFF.

With regard to this clone: At one boundary the junction diverges from the germline segment, which might be a read error. The sequence runs out 3 residues before the end of the CDR3; the remainder is reconstructed from the germline J gene. The sample carries other DNA sequences with the same CDR3. The chain combines TRBV19 with TRBJ1-5; 7 positions agree with TRBD1. CDR1 and CDR2 (germline): LNHDA, SQIVND (reference sequence). The CDR3 is made up of 14 amino acids. CDR3 loop: CASSVQGGNQPQHF. The covered CDR3 bases are TGTGCCAGTAGTGTTCAGGGGGGCAACCAGCCC.

As concerns this clone: From the germline J gene comes the end of the CDR3, since the read stops 3 residues before it. The genes are TRBV29-1 and TRBJ2-7, with D maybe TRBD1 (6 bases). Trimming cost V 4 bases and J 2 bases, with 9 bases left between them. Looked up from germline, CDR1 is SQVTM and CDR2 is ANQGSEA. There are 12 residues in the CDR3. CDR3 bases read: TGCAGCGTTGCCGGGGACACCTACGAG. It codes for CSVAGDTYE. The whole CDR3 is CSVAGDTYEQYF.